This T cell receptor beta chain was identified during a study of T-cell reconstitution after alpha-beta-depleted transplantation in children. The TCRbeta library was prepared with unique molecular identifiers. TCRdb re-called the PCR reads with MiXCR, one entry per CDR3 protein. The sample consists of 400,000 to 500,000 distinct CDR3 sequences, roughly 10% of them appearing once. The CDR3 loop spans 13 amino acids. Trimming removed 4 bases from V and 7 bases from J, with 14 bases in between. The V gene's germline CDR1 is SQVTM and CDR2 ANQGSEA. This TCR was sampled from a human donor who donated a stem cell graft to a child with acute myeloid leukemia. The rearrangement uses TRBV29-1 and TRBJ1-3, with D unclear. Sequenced material: PBMCs from the stem cell graft donor, taken from the stem cell graft. CDR3 DNA: TGCAGCGTTGGGCAGATGGAGGGCAACACCATATATTTT. It encodes CSVGQMEGNTIYF.